The next 31 T cell receptor beta chains were all read from a single sample in a study of blood T cells in healthy people across ages. It was with a sample-barcoded 5' primer and a J-beta primer mix that a second PCR of roughly 6 to 12 cycles was run. In TCRdb, the 5' RACE reads were re-called with MiXCR into one record per CDR3 protein. The sample gives about 1.4 million distinct CDR3 sequences, 59% of which show up once; over 5.5% is in the top ten. Source material: blood. These receptors came from a man aged 18 to 30 in good health.

The V gene is TRBV5-1, the J gene TRBJ2-3, with TRBD1 identical over 8 bases. V lost 4 bases and J lost 3; bases outside the gene matches: 7. Per germline, CDR1 SGHRS and CDR2 YFSETQ. The CDR3 runs to 15 residues. The CDR3 DNA follows: TGCGCCAGCAGCGGCAGGGGGCACCAAACAGATACGCAGTATTTT. Translation: CASSGRGHQTDTQYF.

The rearrangement joins TRBV7-9 to TRBJ2-4, with 9 positions matching TRBD1. Gene TRBJ2-7 matches the end of the DNA better, so the J call may be wrong. This CDR3 comprises 15 residues. Germline CDR1 and CDR2: SEHNR and FQNEAQ (reference sequence). The chain's CDR3 is CASSGRGQGMYEQYF. In DNA, the CDR3 is TGTGCCAGCAGCGGCCGGGGACAGGGAATGTACGAGCAGTACTTC.

V and J are TRBV2 and TRBJ2-1; D is perhaps TRBD2 (6 bases). Germline values: CDR1 SNHLY, CDR2 FYNNEI. Trimming stripped 8 bases from V and 10 bases from J, with 33 bases between. CDR3 length: 18 residues. The CDR3 DNA sequence: TGTGCCAGCCGACCGTCGTCCGTAGTCGCGGGGCAGGTCGGGGAGCAGTTCTTC. This sequence encodes CASRPSSVVAGQVGEQFF.

This chain uses TRBV7-2 with TRBJ2-3; no firm D call. Per germline, CDR1 SGHTA and CDR2 FQGNSA. Trimming removed 5 bases from V and 7 bases from J, with 7 bases in between. The CDR3 loop spans 11 amino acids. CDR3 protein: CASSPSNTQYF. Here the CDR3 DNA reads TGTGCCAGCAGCCCGTCAAATACGCAGTATTTT.

The V gene is TRBV30, the J gene TRBJ2-1; 9 bases agree with TRBD2. This CDR3 spans 13 amino acids. The germline V gene encodes CDR1 GTSNPN and CDR2 SVGIG (reference sequence). With V trimmed by 5 bases and J by 6 bases, 5 bases remained unmatched. The CDR3 sequence: CAWSAGGVNEQFF. Here the CDR3 DNA reads TGTGCCTGGTCTGCGGGAGGGGTCAATGAGCAGTTCTTC.

In this sample, this clonotype turned up a few times. This chain uses TRBV15 with TRBJ1-6, with TRBD1 identical over 12 bases. Trimming took 5 bases from V and 7 from J; bases not matched to a gene: 6. The CDR3 has 16 residues. Germline-derived CDR1 and CDR2 are LNHNV and YYDKDF (reference sequence). DNA of the CDR3: TGTGCCACCAGCCGGGACAGGGGGCCGGAAAATTCACCCCTCCACTTT. This gives the protein CATSRDRGPENSPLHF.

V gene TRBV6-2 or TRBV6-3 combines with J gene TRBJ2-7; the D gene is possibly TRBD2 (5 bases). The CDR3 sequence is 15 residues long. Between the trimmed V and J ends, which lost 6 bases and 5 bases, there was a span of 20 bases. CDR1 and CDR2 (germline): MNHEY, SVGEGT. The CDR3 DNA reads TGTGCCAGCAGAAGCCGAGGGCGTGGATCCCACGAGCAGTACTTC. Translated, it gives CASRSRGRGSHEQYF.

The genes are TRBV6-5 and TRBJ2-1; 7 bases align to TRBD2. Germline V gene sequence: CDR1 MNHEY, CDR2 SVGAGI. The CDR3 has 15 amino acids. V shed 2 bases, J shed 2 bases, and the junction held 3 bases outside the gene matches. Here the CDR3 DNA reads TGTGCCAGCAGTTACGCGGCGGGAGCCTACAATGAGCAGTTCTTC. Encoded protein: CASSYAAGAYNEQFF.

This chain joins TRBV28 and TRBJ1-2, with D hard to call. Per the germline V gene, CDR1 is MDHEN and CDR2 is SYDVKM. V lost 5 bases and J lost 4, with 14 bases in between. The CDR3 runs to 14 residues. Here the CDR3 DNA reads TGTGCCAGCAGTCCCCCCCGGAACTCCTATGGCTACACCTTC. Its translation: CASSPPRNSYGYTF.

V is TRBV24-1 and J is TRBJ2-3; the match to TRBD2 covers 12 bases. J gave up 2 bases and V 3 bases, and 5 bases lay outside the gene matches. This CDR3 is 17 amino acids long. Germline CDR1 is KGHDR and CDR2 is SFDVKD. The CDR3 DNA reads as TGTGCCACCAGTGATACCAGGACTAGCGGGATCACAGATACGCAGTATTTT. Translation: CATSDTRTSGITDTQYF.

In this sample, this clonotype turned up many times. The chain employs TRBV29-1 and TRBJ2-7, with D unresolved. Per germline, CDR1 SQVTM and CDR2 ANQGSEA. Between the trimmed V and J ends, which lost 3 bases and 3 bases, there was a span of 9 bases. The CDR3 extends over 12 amino acids. The CDR3 protein is CSVEGSGYEQYF. CDR3 sequence (DNA): TGCAGCGTTGAGGGTTCAGGCTACGAGCAGTACTTC.

This clonotype has only one observation. Germline is not matched at one junction end, which may reflect a read error. V is TRBV27 and J is TRBJ2-5; 13 bases are shared with TRBD2. Germline values: CDR1 MNHEY, CDR2 SMNVEV (reference sequence). CDR3 size: 14 residues. Here the CDR3 reads CASRGLAGRETQYF. The CDR3 nucleotides read TGCGCCAGCAGGGGACTAGCGGGGAGAGAGACCCAGTACTTC.

This clonotype has just a few counts. The V and J genes are TRBV11-2 and TRBJ1-5; D unresolved. Trimming took off 5 bases at V and 5 bases at J, with 4 bases between the two ends. The CDR3 contains 11 residues. Germline V CDR1 and CDR2: SGHAT, FQNNGV. CDR3: CASSTDQPQHF. CDR3 sequence (DNA): TGTGCCAGCAGCACCGATCAGCCCCAGCATTTT.

The chain employs TRBV29-1 and TRBJ1-5; 8 positions match TRBD1. Per germline, CDR1 SQVTM and CDR2 ANQGSEA. This CDR3 is built from 12 residues. The V and J ends lost 6 bases and 9 bases, in that order; junction bases with no gene match: 7. CDR3 protein: CSVTGAEGPQHF. CDR3 DNA: TGCAGCGTGACAGGGGCCGAGGGGCCCCAGCATTTT.

This chain joins TRBV12-3 or TRBV12-4 and TRBJ2-3; no firm D call. The V end lost 6 bases, the J end lost 6 bases, and 7 bases lay between the germline ends. The CDR3 loop spans 11 amino acids. In nucleotides, the CDR3 is TGTGCCAGCAGCAAACCGGATACGCAGTATTTT. It codes for CASSKPDTQYF.

This clonotype was detected a few times. V and J are TRBV29-1 and TRBJ1-4; D is undetermined. Germline loops: CDR1 SQVTM, CDR2 ANQGSEA. Trimming removed 4 bases at V and 5 bases at J, with 5 bases between. CDR3 length: 11 residues. The CDR3 sequence: CSVALNEKLFF. The CDR3 coding sequence is TGCAGCGTTGCCCTAAATGAAAAACTGTTTTTT.

The V gene is TRBV6-6, the J gene TRBJ1-1; D not certain. Trimming stripped 5 bases from V and 2 bases from J, with 15 bases between. There are 15 residues in the CDR3. Germline V lookup: CDR1 MNHNY, CDR2 SVGAGI (reference sequence). The CDR3 nucleotides read TGTGCCAGCAGTACTATAAGACGGAAAAACACTGAAGCTTTCTTT. Translation gives CASSTIRRKNTEAFF.

This clonotype was detected only once. An end of the junction differs from the germline gene, which may be a read error. CDR3 residues: CTSSLRGNPGELFF. In DNA, the CDR3 is TGTACCAGCAGCCTTCGGGGTAACCCCGGGGAGCTGTTTTTT. The V gene is TRBV7-9, the J gene TRBJ2-2, with TRBD2 as a possible D gene (5 bases). CDR1 is SEHNR and CDR2 is FQNEAQ in the germline V gene (reference sequence). The CDR3 is 14 amino acids.

The CDR3 sequence: CASSTHPWTGTYEQYF. CDR3 DNA sequence: TGTGCCAGCAGCACCCACCCCTGGACAGGGACCTACGAGCAGTACTTC. The chain links TRBV7-2 to TRBJ2-7; 8 bases are a match to TRBD1. V gave up 5 bases and J gave up 2 bases; unmatched junction bases: 11. The length of the CDR3 is 16 residues. Germline lookup yields CDR1 SGHTA and CDR2 FQGNSA.

The chain couples TRBV6-2 or TRBV6-3 to TRBJ2-1; D may match TRBD1 or TRBD2 (5 bases each). Deletions cut 8 bases from V and 6 bases from J, with 14 bases between. Germline CDR1 MNHEY, CDR2 SVGEGT. The CDR3 is made up of 13 amino acids. Here the CDR3 reads CASSGRGFNEQFF. The CDR3 DNA sequence: TGTGCCAGCTCGGGACGGGGTTTCAATGAGCAGTTCTTC.

This clonotype was detected only a few times. V is TRBV4-1 and J is TRBJ2-3; D may correspond to TRBD1 or TRBD2 (5 bases each). This CDR3 spans 12 amino acids. The V gene lost 3 bases and the J gene lost 8 bases, with 9 bases spanning the gap. Germline lookup yields CDR1 MGHRA and CDR2 YSYEKL. CDR3 DNA: TGCGCCAGCAGCCACCCCGGGACTACGCAGTATTTT. Its protein product is CASSHPGTTQYF.

V gene TRBV6-2 or TRBV6-3 combines with J gene TRBJ2-7; no firm D call. This CDR3 is built from 14 residues. V shed 6 bases and J shed 0 bases, with 12 bases lying between them. Per the germline V gene, CDR1 is MNHEY and CDR2 is SVGEGT. In DNA, the CDR3 is TGTGCCAGCAGCACCCCGCGGACCTCCTACGAGCAGTACTTC. Protein product: CASSTPRTSYEQYF.

V usage is TRBV29-1 and J usage is TRBJ1-1; D is undetermined. Germline CDR1 reads SQVTM; CDR2 reads ANQGSEA. V was cut by 7 bases and J by 1 base, with 10 bases left in between. The CDR3 extends over 12 amino acids. In nucleotides, the CDR3 is TGCAGCGCCGGGGAATCGAACACTGAAGCTTTCTTT. It translates to CSAGESNTEAFF.

The CDR3 reads CASEPTGQVGQPQHF. The CDR3 DNA follows: TGTGCCAGCGAGCCAACCGGACAGGTGGGACAGCCCCAGCATTTT. The chain carries TRBV2 and TRBJ1-5; the match to TRBD1 covers 7 bases. V lost 8 bases to trimming and J lost 7 bases; unmatched junction nucleotides: 14. Germline loops: CDR1 SNHLY, CDR2 FYNNEI. This CDR3 comprises 15 residues.

This clonotype showed up just once. This chain uses TRBV5-5 with TRBJ2-3; D is uncertain. V dropped 4 bases and J dropped 4 bases, with 13 bases sitting between them. Germline V gene lookup returns CDR1 SGHKS and CDR2 YYEKEE (reference sequence). The CDR3 totals 14 residues. This chain's CDR3 is CASSVAIGPDTQYF. CDR3 nucleotides: TGTGCCAGCAGCGTGGCCATAGGCCCAGATACGCAGTATTTT.

V and J are TRBV5-5 and TRBJ2-2; the D call may be TRBD1 or TRBD2 (5 bases each). The germline CDR1 and CDR2 sequences are SGHKS and YYEKEE (reference sequence). This CDR3 region has 13 residues. V gave up 4 bases and J gave up 6 bases, with 10 bases separating them. This chain's CDR3 is CASSEGFAGELFF. Here the CDR3 DNA reads TGTGCCAGCAGCGAGGGGTTCGCCGGGGAGCTGTTTTTT.

This clonotype has only a few counts. The V and J genes are TRBV21-1 and TRBJ2-3. TRBV21-1 has pseudogene status. This CDR3 is built from 11 residues. The CDR3 DNA follows: TGTGCCATCGCGCGGTGCGGTACGCAGTATTTT. Its protein product is CAIARCGTQYF.

This clonotype was observed a handful of times. The V and J genes are TRBV4-1 and TRBJ2-7; D not resolved. Germline V gene lookup returns CDR1 MGHRA and CDR2 YSYEKL. This CDR3 region has 15 residues. Trimming took off 3 bases at V and 2 bases at J, with 14 bases between the two ends. The DNA of the CDR3 is TGCGCCAGCAGCCAGTCGGGCGCCAACGCCTACGAGCAGTACTTC. The encoded protein is CASSQSGANAYEQYF.

The chain uses TRBV24-1 and TRBJ2-6; D remains unclear. The CDR3 runs to 13 residues. CDR1 is KGHDR, CDR2 SFDVKD, per germline. V lost 5 bases to trimming and J lost 4 bases, with 5 bases between them. CDR3 in amino acids: CATSGSGANVLTF. The CDR3 region has the DNA TGTGCCACCAGTGGATCCGGGGCCAACGTCCTGACTTTC.

The chain carries TRBV4-1 and TRBJ2-7; D is perhaps TRBD2 (6 bases). The germline V and J ends were trimmed by 4 bases and 6 bases, with 19 bases remaining between them. The germline V gene encodes CDR1 MGHRA and CDR2 YSYEKL. CDR3 length equals 15 residues. In DNA, the CDR3 is TGCGCCAGCAGCCGACCACTAGCTCCGGCGGGCGAGCAGTACTTC. It translates to CASSRPLAPAGEQYF.

The chain links TRBV20-1 to TRBJ2-7; possibly TRBD2 for D (6 bases). Germline V gene data show CDR1 as DFQATT and CDR2 as SNEGSKA (reference sequence). The V and J ends lost 7 bases and 1 base respectively, with 17 bases between them. CDR3 length: 14 residues. The CDR3 region has the DNA TGCAGTGGAGGCCGGGACTGGGGTTCCTACGAGCAGTACTTC. This translates into CSGGRDWGSYEQYF.